The sequence of this TCR beta chain was determined in a study of blood T cell repertoires in COVID-19. Study background: The analysed material was cDNA or gDNA that came from T cells, B-cell-depleted T cells, or PBMCs.

Using immunoSEQ multiplex PCR, the repertoire was profiled, and TCRdb retains in-frame clones only, with some absent. Of around 250,000 clones in the sample, around 86% were seen once. CDR3 length: 15 residues. Trimming at V came to 3 bases and at J to 5 bases, leaving 7 bases not matched to a gene. Per germline, CDR1 KGHSH and CDR2 LQKENI. The sample consisted of PBMCs or T cells enriched from blood (not recorded which). This sequence joins TRBV18 and TRBJ2-7, with 10 nucleotides matching TRBD1. The TCR originated in a man aged 18 to 29 who had recovered from COVID-19. The CDR3: CASSPRQGAKNEQYF. In nucleotides, the CDR3 is TGTGCCAGCTCACCGAGACAGGGGGCGAAAAACGAGCAGTACTTC. Variable domain in full (rest from reference TRBV18 and TRBJ2-7): NAGVMQNPRHLVRRRGQEARLRCSPMKGHSHVYWYRQLPEEGLKFMVYLQKENIIDESGMPKERFSAEFPKEGPSILRIQQVVRGDSAAYFCASSPRQGAKNEQYFGPGTRLTVT.